The 4 T cell receptor beta chains below all came from one sample that was sequenced in a study of T cells after yellow fever vaccination. One entry per CDR3 protein, called by TCRdb with MiXCR from the 5' RACE reads. The data show under 400,000 distinct CDR3 sequences, roughly 11% seen once. Sequencing was performed on PBMCs, taken on the day of the first yellow fever vaccination. The receptors derive from a man between 18 and 29 years old who received the YFV17D yellow fever vaccine.

This clonotype has a handful of counts. V usage is TRBV27 and J usage is TRBJ2-7; D is undetermined. CDR1 is MNHEY, CDR2 SMNVEV, per germline (reference sequence). The CDR3 consists of 15 residues. V was cut by 3 bases and J by 0 bases, with 12 bases left in between. In DNA, the CDR3 is TGTGCCAGCAGTTTTGGTCCTCCGAGCTCCTACGAGCAGTACGTC. This gives the protein CASSFGPPSSYEQYV.

This clonotype was counted only a few times. CDR3 protein: CAISERGASTDTQYF. DNA of the CDR3: TGTGCCATCAGTGAGCGGGGGGCGTCCACAGATACGCAGTATTTT. V usage is TRBV10-3 and J usage is TRBJ2-3, with D maybe TRBD2 (7 bases). The CDR3 totals 15 residues. Germline assignment: CDR1 ENHRY and CDR2 SYGVKD. V lost 2 bases, J lost 2 bases, and 11 bases lay in between.

A few counts support this clonotype. J is TRBJ1-1 and V is TRBV12-3 or TRBV12-4; no firm D call. V dropped 0 bases and J dropped 0 bases, with 8 bases sitting between them. The CDR3 has 15 residues. This CDR3 reads CASSLARLMNTEAFF. Written as DNA, the CDR3 is TGTGCCAGCAGTTTAGCCCGTTTAATGAACACTGAAGCTTTCTTT.

The rearrangement links TRBV7-2 to TRBJ1-3; 9 bases agree with TRBD1. Germline V gene lookup returns CDR1 SGHTA and CDR2 FQGNSA. Unmatched junction bases numbered 3, after V lost 3 bases and J lost 0 bases. The CDR3 length is 16 residues. Here the CDR3 reads CASSLMTGGSGNTIYF. The CDR3, as DNA: TGTGCCAGCAGCTTGATGACAGGGGGCTCTGGAAACACCATATATTTT.